A selection of T cell receptor beta chains follows, all from one sample in a study of blood T cell repertoires in COVID-19. Some clones are missing from TCRdb's copy, which holds only in-frame ones; the method was immunoSEQ multiplex PCR. The sample shows hundreds of thousands of clones, roughly 90% of them seen only once. Input material: peripheral blood. The receptors were sampled from a man aged 40-49 years with acute or convalescent COVID-19. The CDR3 runs from the conserved cysteine through the conserved F or W. Fields, in order: V gene, CDR3 protein.

>TRBV5-6
CASSSQGLWEKLFF
>TRBV4-1
CASSPVSRGQVYNSPLHF
>TRBV28
CASSSWTSGGSAFYEQYF
>TRBV18
CASSPNAGVRDTQYF
>TRBV7-2
CASSLALDRDNEQYF
>TRBV19
CASSWGTGTYEQYF
>TRBV18
CASSLRQGNEKLFF
>TRBV14
CAREGGWTEAFF
>TRBV6-6
CASSYSPGEETQYF
>TRBV4-3
CASSQRDTLEAFF
>TRBV24-1
CATSDSKEVPYNSPLHF
>TRBV6-6
CASTSRLAGGETQYF
>TRBV29-1
CSVEGQGTNTGELFF
>TRBV12-3/TRBV12-4
CASSLGREAFF
>TRBV10-1
CASSAKRERYNEQFF
>TRBV3-1/TRBV3-2
CASCPREGDTIYF
>TRBV6-5
CASSPGSETNEKLFF
>TRBV7-2
CASSLIGVSNQPQHF
>TRBV29-1
CSVEDEGRGYEQYF
>TRBV4-1
CASSQYGETYEQYF
>TRBV7-2
CASSLTGLRTEAFF
>TRBV28
CASRRNGEVQPQHF
>TRBV30
CAWSVRPGSGRSYTF
>TRBV7-9
CASSSGWTDRIPFF
>TRBV18
CASSPNQGLKYGYTF
>TRBV27
CASRPFGTSGETQYF
>TRBV19
CASSIQDYSNQPQHF
>TRBV7-6
CASSLPGLAGGDRSYEQFF
>TRBV5-1
CASSLSGSITRQPQHF